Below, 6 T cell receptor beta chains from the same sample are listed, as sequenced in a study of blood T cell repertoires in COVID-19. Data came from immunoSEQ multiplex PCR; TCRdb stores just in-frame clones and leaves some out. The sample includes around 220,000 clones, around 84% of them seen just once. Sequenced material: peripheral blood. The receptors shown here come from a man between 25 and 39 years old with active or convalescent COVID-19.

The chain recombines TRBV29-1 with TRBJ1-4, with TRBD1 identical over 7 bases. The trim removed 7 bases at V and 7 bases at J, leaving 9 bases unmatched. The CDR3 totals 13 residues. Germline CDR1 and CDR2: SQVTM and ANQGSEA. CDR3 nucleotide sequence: TGCAGCGCACTCAGGGGGAGCGGTGAAAAACTGTTTTTT. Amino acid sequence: CSALRGSGEKLFF.

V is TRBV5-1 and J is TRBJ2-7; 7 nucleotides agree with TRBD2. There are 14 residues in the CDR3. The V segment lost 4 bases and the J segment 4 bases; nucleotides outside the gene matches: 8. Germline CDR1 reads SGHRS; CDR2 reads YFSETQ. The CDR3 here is CASSPRTGGYEQYF. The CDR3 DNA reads TGCGCCAGCAGCCCCCGGACCGGGGGGTACGAGCAGTACTTC.

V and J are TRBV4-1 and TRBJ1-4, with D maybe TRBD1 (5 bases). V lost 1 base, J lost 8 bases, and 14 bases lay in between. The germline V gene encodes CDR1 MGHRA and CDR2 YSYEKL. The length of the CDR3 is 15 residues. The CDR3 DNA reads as TGCGCCAGCAGCCAAGGGGCACAGGAACGGGAAAAACTGTTTTTT. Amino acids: CASSQGAQEREKLFF.

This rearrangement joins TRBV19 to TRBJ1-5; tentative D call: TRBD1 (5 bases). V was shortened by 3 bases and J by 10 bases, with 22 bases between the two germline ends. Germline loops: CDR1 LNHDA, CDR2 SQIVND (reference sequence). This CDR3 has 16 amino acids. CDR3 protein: CASSIPLEEGIGPQHF. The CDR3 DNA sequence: TGTGCCAGTAGTATTCCCCTGGAGGAGGGGATAGGACCCCAGCATTTT.

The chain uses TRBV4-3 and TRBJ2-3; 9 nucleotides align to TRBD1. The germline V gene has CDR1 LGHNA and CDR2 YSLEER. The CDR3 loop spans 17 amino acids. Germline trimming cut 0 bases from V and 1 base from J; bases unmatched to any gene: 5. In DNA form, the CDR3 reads TGCGCCAGCAGCCAAGATCACAGGGGGCCCCGCACAGATACGCAGTATTTT. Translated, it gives CASSQDHRGPRTDTQYF.

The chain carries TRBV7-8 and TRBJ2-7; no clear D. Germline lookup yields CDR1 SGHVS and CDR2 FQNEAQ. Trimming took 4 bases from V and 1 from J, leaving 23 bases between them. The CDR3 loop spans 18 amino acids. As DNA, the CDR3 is TGTGCCAGCAGCTCCCCGCTTGGCGACCCCGTGAGGTCCTACGAGCAGTACTTC. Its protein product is CASSSPLGDPVRSYEQYF.